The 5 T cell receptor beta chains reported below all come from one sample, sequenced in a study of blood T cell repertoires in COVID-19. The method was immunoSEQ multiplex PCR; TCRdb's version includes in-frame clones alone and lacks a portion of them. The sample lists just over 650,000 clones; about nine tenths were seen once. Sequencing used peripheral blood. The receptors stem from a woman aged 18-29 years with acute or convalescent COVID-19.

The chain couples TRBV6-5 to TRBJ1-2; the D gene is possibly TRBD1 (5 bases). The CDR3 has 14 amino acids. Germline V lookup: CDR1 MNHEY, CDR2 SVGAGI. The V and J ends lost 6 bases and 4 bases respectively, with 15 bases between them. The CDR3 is CASRVQEILYGYTF. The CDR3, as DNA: TGTGCCAGCAGGGTACAGGAGATCCTCTATGGCTACACCTTC.

The CDR3 DNA reads as TGTGCCAGCTCACCGGGACTGACAAACATTCAGTACTTC. Its protein product is CASSPGLTNIQYF. The chain joins TRBV18 to TRBJ2-4; D is possibly TRBD2 (6 bases). The CDR3 loop spans 13 amino acids. CDR1 is KGHSH and CDR2 is LQKENI in the germline V gene. V dropped 3 bases and J dropped 6 bases, with 9 bases sitting between them.

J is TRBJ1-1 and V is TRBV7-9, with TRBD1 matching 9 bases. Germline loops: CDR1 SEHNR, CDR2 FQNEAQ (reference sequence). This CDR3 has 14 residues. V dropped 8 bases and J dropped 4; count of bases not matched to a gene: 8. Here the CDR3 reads CASESTGGVTEAFF. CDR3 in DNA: TGTGCCAGCGAGTCTACAGGGGGCGTCACTGAAGCTTTCTTT. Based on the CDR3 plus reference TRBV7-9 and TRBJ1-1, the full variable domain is DTGVSQNPRHKITKRGQNVTFRCDPISEHNRLYWYRQTLGQGPEFLTYFQNEAQLEKSRLLSDRFSAERPKGSFSTLEIQRTEQGDSAMYLCASESTGGVTEAFFGQGTRLTVV.

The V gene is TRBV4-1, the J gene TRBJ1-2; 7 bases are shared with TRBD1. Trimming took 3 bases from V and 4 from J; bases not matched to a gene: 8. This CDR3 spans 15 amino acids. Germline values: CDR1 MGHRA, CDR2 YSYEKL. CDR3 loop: CASSQESGTAYGYTF. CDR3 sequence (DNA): TGCGCCAGCAGCCAGGAATCCGGGACAGCCTATGGCTACACCTTC.

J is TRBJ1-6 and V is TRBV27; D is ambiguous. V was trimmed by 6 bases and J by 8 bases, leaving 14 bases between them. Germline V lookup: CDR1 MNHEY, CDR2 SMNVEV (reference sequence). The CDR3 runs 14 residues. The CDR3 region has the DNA TGTGCCAGCAGGCTACGGGAGCCATATTCACCCCTCCACTTT. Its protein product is CASRLREPYSPLHF.